The 2 T cell receptor beta chains reported below all come from one sample, sequenced in a study of Graves' ophthalmopathy and Graves' hyperthyroidism. Amplification of the TCR beta CDR3 regions used RNA transcripts (as template). Scientists carried out first-round RT-PCR using HTBI primers and then a second-round multiplex PCR. TCRdb passed the multiplex PCR reads through MiXCR, listing each CDR3 protein once. This table has almost 750,000 distinct CDR3 sequences, 40% appearing once. The sample consisted of peripheral blood. All receptors come from an adult man with Graves' ophthalmopathy.

The chain carries TRBV6-2 or TRBV6-3 and TRBJ2-7; D uncertain. The V end lost 2 bases, the J end lost 1 base, and 21 bases lay between the germline ends. The CDR3 runs 18 residues. The V gene's germline CDR1 is MNHEY and CDR2 SVGEGT. CDR3 region: CASSYLSPLSAPSYEQYF. CDR3 bases: TGTGCCAGCAGTTACCTATCACCTCTTTCCGCTCCATCCTACGAGCAGTACTTC.

About this clonotype itself: A junction boundary mismatches the germline segment, possibly from a read error. The chain employs TRBV7-9 and TRBJ1-5, with D maybe TRBD1 (5 bases). This CDR3 has 17 amino acids. The germline V gene has CDR1 SEHNR and CDR2 FQNEAQ (reference sequence). CDR3 region: CASSQEGSRVGNQPQHF. CDR3 in DNA: TGCGCCAGCAGCCAAGAAGGGAGCAGGGTGGGCAATCAGCCCCAGCATTTT.